The clone carrying this TCR beta chain has just one count. Its antigen is unidentified. The CDR3 spans 15 residues. CDR1 MGHDK and CDR2 SYGVNS come from the germline V gene. V lost 3 bases and J 8 bases, leaving 19 bases between the germline ends. This sample stems from a study of neoadjuvant nivolumab and ipilimumab in lung cancer. Findings and limits, study-wide: From pretherapy to surgery, tumor richness and clonality rose with dual therapy. Pretherapy blood TCR richness correlated positively with resected tumor richness.

This table comes from immunoSEQ multiplex PCR, and its TCRdb copy is limited to in-frame clones, with some not included. The sample includes 6,500 to 8,500 clones, 75% to 90% seen only once; the top ten take 6.8%. This material consisted of tumor tissue, taken after neoadjuvant nivolumab, alone or with ipilimumab, at or shortly before surgery. This receptor was identified in an adult with non-small cell lung cancer. The rearrangement links TRBV25-1 to TRBJ1-2; D not resolved. CDR3 region: CASSDQDRTNRGYTF. The DNA of the CDR3 is TGTGCCAGCAGTGATCAGGACCGGACGAATAGGGGCTACACCTTC.